These 16 T cell receptor beta chains were all obtained from the same sample, sequenced in a study of OX40 agonist ivuxolimab in advanced cancers. Clones were sequenced by immunoSEQ multiplex PCR, and TCRdb holds only the in-frame ones, with some missing. The data show about 20,000 clones, 70% to 90% seen once. This specimen was CD4+ or CD8+ T cells sorted from blood, taken in a trial of the OX40 agonist ivuxolimab. The receptors were sampled from an adult with an advanced solid tumor such as melanoma, head and neck, liver or kidney cancer.

This rearrangement joins TRBV7-2 to TRBJ2-7; D may be TRBD1 or TRBD2 (5 bases each). Germline CDR1 reads SGHTA; CDR2 reads FQGNSA. The V end lost 2 bases, the J end lost 0 bases, and 17 bases lay between the germline ends. The CDR3 loop spans 17 amino acids. CDR3 sequence: CASSLTGPLKSSYEQYF. DNA of the CDR3: TGTGCCAGCAGCTTAACGGGACCGCTAAAAAGCTCCTACGAGCAGTACTTC. Complete variable domain (other parts from reference TRBV7-2 and TRBJ2-7): GAGVSQSPSNKVTEKGKDVELRCDPISGHTALYWYRQSLGQGLEFLIYFQGNSAPDKSGLPSDRFSAERTGGSVSTLTIQRTQQEDSAVYLCASSLTGPLKSSYEQYFGPGTRLTVT.

The V and J genes are TRBV6-6 and TRBJ1-2, with D unclear. Germline V CDR1 and CDR2: MNHNY, SVGAGI (reference sequence). The CDR3 loop spans 16 amino acids. Trimming shortened V by 0 bases and J by 5 bases, and 16 bases separated the two germline ends. CDR3 in amino acids: CASSYSPGRLGYGYTF. The CDR3 bases are TGTGCCAGCAGTTACTCGCCAGGCCGATTGGGGTATGGCTACACCTTC.

The V gene is TRBV6-5, the J gene TRBJ1-6, with a weak D call TRBD1 (5 bases). The CDR3 runs to 12 residues. CDR1 MNHEY and CDR2 SVGAGI come from the germline V gene. V was shortened by 4 bases and J by 8 bases, with 6 bases between the two germline ends. The CDR3 sequence: CASSWGDSPLHF. As DNA, the CDR3 is TGTGCCAGCAGTTGGGGGGATTCACCCCTCCACTTT.

CDR3 in DNA: TGCAGCTGTTTATTCGGGGGGACCGCGGGAGAGACCCAGTACTTC. Its protein product is CSCLFGGTAGETQYF. The V gene is TRBV29-1, the J gene TRBJ2-5, with TRBD2 matching 7 bases. CDR3 length: 15 amino acids. J was trimmed by 4 bases and V by 8 bases; bases with no gene match: 16. From germline, CDR1 is SQVTM and CDR2 ANQGSEA.

This chain links TRBV13 with TRBJ2-7; TRBD2 aligns across 11 bases. The CDR3 sequence is 18 residues long. In germline, CDR1 is PRHDT, CDR2 FYEKMQ (reference sequence). V trimming: 5 bases; J trimming: 0 bases; junction bases outside the gene matches: 12. The DNA for the CDR3 is TGTGCCAGCAGCAGAAGCGGGCTAGCGGGGGGTTACTCCTACGAGCAGTACTTC. It is translated as CASSRSGLAGGYSYEQYF.

With regard to this clone: One end of the junction is discordant with germline, which a read error may explain. This rearrangement joins TRBV5-1 to TRBJ2-3, with 13 bases identical to TRBD2. CDR1 SGHRS and CDR2 YFSETQ come from the germline V gene. The CDR3 contains 19 residues. CDR3 in amino acids: CASSLGLTSGGTSTDTQYF. DNA for the CDR3: TGCGCCAGCAGTTTGGGGCTGACTAGCGGGGGGACTAGCACAGATACGCAGTATTTT.

The chain couples TRBV30 to TRBJ1-4; D is perhaps TRBD1 (5 bases). In germline, CDR1 is GTSNPN, CDR2 SVGIG (reference sequence). V lost 0 bases and J lost 8, with 16 bases in between. The CDR3 runs to 15 residues. As DNA, the CDR3 is TGTGCCTGGAGTGTGGATGGCAGGGCTTGGGAAAAACTGTTTTTT. It is translated as CAWSVDGRAWEKLFF.

This sequence joins TRBV6-5 and TRBJ2-7, with D unclear. CDR3 length: 11 amino acids. The ends were cut back, 5 bases at V and 6 bases at J, with 8 bases in the middle. Germline V lookup: CDR1 MNHEY, CDR2 SVGAGI. Here the CDR3 DNA reads TGTGCCAGCAGTGAGGTAGGCGAGCAGTACTTC. Its translation: CASSEVGEQYF.

This clone was counted a single time. The chain joins TRBV29-1 to TRBJ2-1; either TRBD1 or TRBD2 may fit D (6 bases each). Germline loops: CDR1 SQVTM, CDR2 ANQGSEA. The CDR3 contains 15 residues. CDR3 region: CAFMGGVSSYNEQFF. In DNA form, the CDR3 reads TGCGCGTTTATGGGGGGCGTCAGCTCCTACAATGAGCAGTTCTTC.

The chain links TRBV7-6 to TRBJ2-1; TRBD1 might be the D (6 bases). Trimming shortened V by 0 bases and J by 0 bases, and 9 bases separated the two germline ends. This CDR3 contains 16 residues. CDR1 is SGHVS and CDR2 is FNYEAQ in the germline V gene. CDR3 DNA sequence: TGTGCCAGCAGCTTAGCGGGGGCAAGCTCCTACAATGAGCAGTTCTTC. This sequence encodes CASSLAGASSYNEQFF.

The rearrangement uses TRBV6-6 and TRBJ1-2; D remains unclear. The V gene's germline CDR1 is MNHNY and CDR2 SVGAGI (reference sequence). CDR3 length: 15 residues. Trimming left V 0 bases short and J 2 bases short, with 10 bases between. The CDR3 coding sequence is TGTGCCAGCAGTTACTCGTCGGGGATAAACTATGGCTACACCTTC. Its protein product is CASSYSSGINYGYTF.

The V gene is TRBV6-1, the J gene TRBJ1-1; D is ambiguous. This CDR3 is built from 12 residues. Trimming took 6 bases from V and 11 from J, leaving 16 bases between them. The V gene's germline CDR1 is MNHNS and CDR2 SASEGT. CDR3 nucleotide sequence: TGTGCCAGCAGCGAGGGTAGGACCCCGGCTTTCTTT. Its protein product is CASSEGRTPAFF.

This clone was counted between two and nine times. CDR3 loop: CASSSAGLPNTGELFF. The DNA for the CDR3 is TGTGCCAGTAGTTCCGCCGGGTTACCGAACACCGGGGAGCTGTTTTTT. The chain carries TRBV19 and TRBJ2-2, with D uncertain. The V end lost 5 bases, the J end lost 0 bases, and 13 bases lay between the germline ends. There are 16 residues in the CDR3. CDR1 and CDR2 (germline): LNHDA, SQIVND (reference sequence).

J is TRBJ2-7 and V is TRBV11-3, with TRBD1 matching over 9 bases. The CDR3 spans 18 residues. Germline V lookup: CDR1 SGHNT, CDR2 YENEEA. V lost 4 bases and J lost 1; bases outside the gene matches: 14. The CDR3 nucleotides are TGTGCCAGCAGCTCCCAAACAATGGACAGGGGCAAATCCTACGAGCAGTACTTC. Translated, it gives CASSSQTMDRGKSYEQYF.

The chain links TRBV7-3 to TRBJ2-7; D may be TRBD1 (5 bases). Trimming cost V 5 bases and J 1 base, with 15 bases left between them. Germline V gene data show CDR1 as SGHTA and CDR2 as FQGTGA. CDR3 length equals 15 residues. The CDR3 loop reads CASSPNLGASYEQYF. The DNA for the CDR3 is TGTGCCAGCAGCCCGAACCTTGGGGCTTCCTACGAGCAGTACTTC. The full variable domain, in which reference TRBV7-3 and TRBJ2-7 provide the parts outside the CDR3, is GAGVSQTPSNKVTEKGKYVELRCDPISGHTALYWYRQSLGQGPEFLIYFQGTGAADDSGLPNDRFFAVRPEGSVSTLKIQRTERGDSAVYLCASSPNLGASYEQYFGPGTRLTVT.

CDR3 amino acids: CASSSGRGAEQYF. CDR3 sequence (DNA): TGTGCCAGCAGCTCGGGGCGGGGGGCCGAGCAGTACTTC. This rearrangement joins TRBV7-3 to TRBJ2-7, with 8 bases fitting TRBD2. Trimming removed 4 bases from V and 6 bases from J; junction bases left unmatched: 5. The CDR3 is made up of 13 amino acids. The germline V gene encodes CDR1 SGHTA and CDR2 FQGTGA.